This TCR beta chain was identified during a study of T cell responses to AZD1222 COVID-19 vaccine. Findings and limits, study-wide: The donor group comprised mostly white British people and more females; the analysis possibly underestimated clonal diversity.

Produced via immunoSEQ multiplex PCR; TCRdb's table is partial and in-frame only. The table includes around 170,000 clones, around 90% detected once. A word on this clone: The target antigen is unknown.

The germline V and J ends were trimmed by 2 bases and 2 bases, with 11 bases remaining between them. The CDR3 consists of 15 residues. Germline CDR1 and CDR2: SGHAT and FQDESV (reference sequence). Source: peripheral blood, taken 28 days after the second AZD1222 dose. V and J are TRBV11-1 and TRBJ2-3, with a tentative D call TRBD2 (5 bases). The receptor was isolated from an adult who received the AZD1222 COVID-19 vaccine. The CDR3 DNA follows: TGTGCCAGCAGCTTAAGAGGAGGACCCACAGATACGCAGTATTTT. It is translated as CASSLRGGPTDTQYF.